A selection of T cell receptor beta chains follows, all from one sample in a study of cytomegalovirus exposure and HLA in healthy donors. The data were produced by immunoSEQ multiplex PCR, yet TCRdb's version contains in-frame clones alone and is incomplete. The table lists roughly 150,000 clones, 78% of them singletons. Sequenced input: PBMCs. The receptors shown here come from a male donor in good health and CMV-seronegative. Both conserved end residues are part of each CDR3. Each record gives: J gene, clone size, D gene, V gene, CDR3 DNA, CDR3 protein. D genes are given only for firm matches. Clone size is given for some rows only: seen once, a few or many times, or a class if the clone is expanded.

J: TRBJ1-1
size: .
D: .
V: TRBV29-1
DNA: TGCAGCGTTGCTGTGACAACGAACACTGAAGCTTTCTTT
CDR3: CSVAVTTNTEAFF

J: TRBJ2-2
size: .
D: TRBD2
V: TRBV6-4
DNA: TGTGCCAGCAGTGACGAGGGAGGGGTCACCGGGGAGCTGTTTTTT
CDR3: CASSDEGGVTGELFF

J: TRBJ2-1
size: .
D: TRBD2
V: TRBV29-1
DNA: TGCAGCGTTGCCGCGGCTAGCGGCTACTACAATGAGCAGTTCTTC
CDR3: CSVAAASGYYNEQFF

J: TRBJ2-7
size: .
D: TRBD1
V: TRBV4-1
DNA: TGCGCCAGCAGCTCTCCAGGGGGCCTCTACGAGCAGTACTTC
CDR3: CASSSPGGLYEQYF

J: TRBJ2-7
size: .
D: TRBD1
V: TRBV7-9
DNA: TGTGCCAGCAGTTTTAGGACAGGGCCCTCCTACGAGCAGTACTTC
CDR3: CASSFRTGPSYEQYF

J: TRBJ2-7
size: .
D: .
V: TRBV2
DNA: TGTGCCAGCCGGGAGACGCCCTACGAGCAGTACTTC
CDR3: CASRETPYEQYF

J: TRBJ2-3
size: .
D: TRBD1
V: TRBV28
DNA: TGTGCCAGCAGTTTCCGGGACAGGGGCTTTGCTACGCAGTATTTT
CDR3: CASSFRDRGFATQYF

J: TRBJ1-2
size: few
D: TRBD1
V: TRBV19
DNA: TGTGCCAATAAACAGGGGGCGAGCGGCTATGGCTACACCTTC
CDR3: CANKQGASGYGYTF

J: TRBJ1-5
size: .
D: TRBD1
V: TRBV10-3
DNA: TGTGCCATCAGTGAGGGACAGGGGATAAGTCAGCCCCAGCATTTT
CDR3: CAISEGQGISQPQHF

J: TRBJ2-3
size: .
D: .
V: TRBV7-2
DNA: TGTGCCAGCACACCACTGGGCCGGGGGGATACGCAGTATTTT
CDR3: CASTPLGRGDTQYF

J: TRBJ2-7
size: .
D: TRBD2
V: TRBV6-1
DNA: TGTGCCAGCACTCTAGTGGGAGGGCCGTACGAGCAGTACTTC
CDR3: CASTLVGGPYEQYF

J: TRBJ2-1
size: .
D: TRBD2
V: TRBV5-6
DNA: TGTGCCAGCAGCGTAGGACTAGCGGGAGGGGCCTACAATGAGCAGTTCTTC
CDR3: CASSVGLAGGAYNEQFF

J: TRBJ1-3
size: .
D: .
V: TRBV27
DNA: TGTGCCAGCAGTTTTAGTCTTAACTCTGGAAACACCATATATTTT
CDR3: CASSFSLNSGNTIYF

J: TRBJ2-3
size: .
D: .
V: TRBV5-1
DNA: TGCGCCAGCAGCGGGGACTTAGCCACGCAGTATTTT
CDR3: CASSGDLATQYF

J: TRBJ2-7
size: .
D: .
V: TRBV5-1
DNA: TGCGCCAGCAGCTTGAGTCCCACTTACTACGAGCAGTACTTC
CDR3: CASSLSPTYYEQYF

J: TRBJ2-1
size: .
D: .
V: TRBV21-1
DNA: TGTGCCAGCAGCAAAACTTGCTGGGACAGGGGGCACAATGAGCAGTTCTTC
CDR3: CASSKTCWDRGHNEQFF

J: TRBJ2-5
size: .
D: .
V: TRBV30
DNA: TGTGCCTGGAGTGGAAGCTTTCAAGAGACCCAGTACTTC
CDR3: CAWSGSFQETQYF

J: TRBJ2-4
size: .
D: TRBD1
V: TRBV5-5
DNA: TGTGCCAGCAGTTTCTACTCGGGACAGGGGCAATACATCGGCAAAAACATTCAGTACTTC
CDR3: CASSFYSGQGQYIGKNIQYF

J: TRBJ2-7
size: .
D: .
V: TRBV11-2
DNA: TGTGCCAGCAGCTCCTTTGCCTACGAGCAGTACTTC
CDR3: CASSSFAYEQYF

J: TRBJ2-5
size: .
D: TRBD2
V: TRBV15
DNA: TGTGCCACCAGCAGAGGGGGACTAGCAGGAGAGACCCAGTACTTC
CDR3: CATSRGGLAGETQYF

J: TRBJ2-1
size: .
D: .
V: TRBV6-5
DNA: TGTGCCAGCACCCCCCGGGGGAGGCACAATGAGCAGTTCTTC
CDR3: CASTPRGRHNEQFF

J: TRBJ1-4
size: .
D: .
V: TRBV28
DNA: TGTGCCAGCACCATCCAGACACTCGGTGAAAAACTGTTTTTT
CDR3: CASTIQTLGEKLFF

J: TRBJ2-7
size: once
D: TRBD1
V: TRBV4-2
DNA: TGTGCCAGCAGCCAAGCGGGACAGGGCAGAGAGCAGTACTTC
CDR3: CASSQAGQGREQYF

J: TRBJ2-2
size: .
D: TRBD2
V: TRBV9
DNA: TGTGCCAGCAGCGAACACCAATCAGGACTAGCCGGGGAGCTGTTTTTT
CDR3: CASSEHQSGLAGELFF

J: TRBJ1-2
size: .
D: TRBD1
V: TRBV19
DNA: TGTGCCAGTAGTAAAGAACCCCGGGACAGGGTTGGCTATGGCTACACCTTC
CDR3: CASSKEPRDRVGYGYTF

J: TRBJ2-5
size: .
D: TRBD2
V: TRBV6-4
DNA: TGTGCCAGCAGTGACTGGGGGGGAGCAGAGACCCAGTACTTC
CDR3: CASSDWGGAETQYF

J: TRBJ2-1
size: .
D: TRBD1
V: TRBV27
DNA: TGTGCCAGCAGTTTAGACGACAGGGTAGCCTACAATGAGCAGTTCTTC
CDR3: CASSLDDRVAYNEQFF

J: TRBJ1-5
size: .
D: .
V: TRBV9
DNA: TGTGCCAGCAGCGGGTCAGGTTCGCCTCAGCCCCAGCATTTT
CDR3: CASSGSGSPQPQHF

J: TRBJ2-1
size: once
D: .
V: TRBV9
DNA: TGTGCCAGCAGCCCCCACAACAATGAGCAGTTCTTC
CDR3: CASSPHNNEQFF

J: TRBJ2-1
size: once
D: .
V: TRBV2
DNA: TGTGCCAGCAGCCTACCGCGTGATACAGACAGCCCGTCCTACAATGAGCAGTTCTTC
CDR3: CASSLPRDTDSPSYNEQFF

J: TRBJ1-5
size: .
D: .
V: TRBV7-2
DNA: TGTGCCCGGGTAGGGCAGGGCCACAATCAGCCCCAGCATTTT
CDR3: CARVGQGHNQPQHF

J: TRBJ1-1
size: .
D: TRBD1
V: TRBV10-3
DNA: TGTGCCATCAGTGACAGGGGGGACGCCACTGAAGCTTTCTTT
CDR3: CAISDRGDATEAFF

J: TRBJ1-1
size: .
D: .
V: TRBV28
DNA: TGTGCCAGCAGTTATCAGGGTATGGACACTGAAGCTTTCTTT
CDR3: CASSYQGMDTEAFF

J: TRBJ1-1
size: .
D: TRBD1
V: TRBV18
DNA: TGTGCCAGCTCACCAGAGGACAGGGCGGGGACTGAAGCTTTCTTT
CDR3: CASSPEDRAGTEAFF

J: TRBJ2-3
size: .
D: TRBD2
V: TRBV9
DNA: TGTGCCAGCAGCTTGGGACTAGCGGGGGGGCCTTACACAGATACGCAGTATTTT
CDR3: CASSLGLAGGPYTDTQYF

J: TRBJ1-5
size: .
D: .
V: TRBV5-1
DNA: TGCGCCAGCATAGAGGCAGGGGATCAGCCCCAGCATTTT
CDR3: CASIEAGDQPQHF

J: TRBJ1-1
size: .
D: TRBD1
V: TRBV4-2
DNA: TGTGCCAGCAGCCAGATGGGACAGGGGAACACTGAAGCTTTCTTT
CDR3: CASSQMGQGNTEAFF

J: TRBJ2-7
size: .
D: .
V: TRBV15
DNA: TGTGCCACCAGCACAAGAAGGAATACAGGGAACCCCTACGAGCAGTACTTC
CDR3: CATSTRRNTGNPYEQYF

J: TRBJ1-4
size: .
D: .
V: TRBV1
DNA: TGCACCAGCAGCCACAGGGTGGAGGGTAGTGAAAAACTGTTTTTT
CDR3: CTSSHRVEGSEKLFF

J: TRBJ2-7
size: .
D: .
V: TRBV6-5
DNA: TGTGCCAGCAGTGCTGACAGGAGTTCCTACGAGCAGTACTTC
CDR3: CASSADRSSYEQYF

J: TRBJ2-5
size: .
D: TRBD1
V: TRBV5-1
DNA: TGCGCCAGCAGCTTGGCACAGGGGGAGACCCAGTACTTC
CDR3: CASSLAQGETQYF

J: TRBJ2-1
size: .
D: TRBD2
V: TRBV18
DNA: TGTGCCAGCTCACCCCTCACTAGCGGGGCCTACAATGAGCAGTTCTTC
CDR3: CASSPLTSGAYNEQFF

J: TRBJ2-5
size: .
D: TRBD2
V: TRBV7-2
DNA: TGTGCCAGCAGCTTTACTTCGACTAGCGGAGAGACCCAGTACTTC
CDR3: CASSFTSTSGETQYF

J: TRBJ1-3
size: .
D: .
V: TRBV6-5
DNA: TGTGCCAGCAGACAGGGACCAAACACCATATATTTT
CDR3: CASRQGPNTIYF

J: TRBJ2-5
size: .
D: .
V: TRBV28
DNA: TGTGCCAGCAGCCCCAAAAGGGGGGGGTTGGCCCAGTACTTC
CDR3: CASSPKRGGLAQYF

J: TRBJ1-4
size: .
D: TRBD1
V: TRBV7-9
DNA: TGTGCCAGCAGCCTCGGGGCAGGGGGTGAAAAACTGTTTTTT
CDR3: CASSLGAGGEKLFF

J: TRBJ1-1
size: .
D: .
V: TRBV5-1
DNA: TGCGCCAGCCGCGACCGGGGATACGGGATGAACACTGAAGCTTTCTTT
CDR3: CASRDRGYGMNTEAFF

J: TRBJ1-4
size: .
D: TRBD1
V: TRBV19
DNA: TGTGCCACCTCCTCCGGGACAGAAAATGAAAAACTGTTTTTT
CDR3: CATSSGTENEKLFF

J: TRBJ1-2
size: .
D: .
V: TRBV19
DNA: TGTGCCAGTAGTCCAGTCGACAGGTCTAGCTACACCTTC
CDR3: CASSPVDRSSYTF

J: TRBJ2-7
size: .
D: .
V: TRBV11-2
DNA: TGTGCCAGCAGCTTAGGTTACTCCTTTGACGAGCAGTACTTC
CDR3: CASSLGYSFDEQYF

J: TRBJ1-2
size: .
D: TRBD1
V: TRBV5-5
DNA: TGTGCCAGCAGCTGGACAGGCGGGGCTACCTATGGCTACACCTTC
CDR3: CASSWTGGATYGYTF

J: TRBJ1-2
size: few
D: .
V: TRBV7-8
DNA: TGTGCCAGCAGCTTAGGGGGGGGCATAGCTAACTATGGCTACACCTTC
CDR3: CASSLGGGIANYGYTF

J: TRBJ1-3
size: .
D: TRBD1
V: TRBV4-3
DNA: TGCGCCAGCAGCCAAGGGACAGGGGGTAGAAACACCATATATTTT
CDR3: CASSQGTGGRNTIYF

J: TRBJ1-5
size: few
D: .
V: TRBV7-8
DNA: TGTGCCAGCAGCTTAGGGGAGGTCCGGGAGCCCCAGCATTTT
CDR3: CASSLGEVREPQHF

J: TRBJ2-1
size: .
D: .
V: TRBV7-8
DNA: TGTGCCAGCAGCTTGATAGCCGACTTACTCAATGAGCAGTTCTTC
CDR3: CASSLIADLLNEQFF